This T cell receptor (beta chain) came from a study of blood T cell repertoires in COVID-19. Study background: The origin of the acute and convalescent COVID-19 samples was the United States, Italy and Spain.

The V end lost 6 bases, the J end lost 0 bases, and 11 bases lay between the germline ends. The CDR3 length is 14 residues. In germline, CDR1 is LNHDA, CDR2 SQIVND (reference sequence). Methods used by the authors: For nucleated cells, counts were estimated from reference gene primer amplification. Produced via immunoSEQ multiplex PCR; TCRdb's table is partial and in-frame only. That table furnishes V, J and clone size, whereas the DNA furnished D and trimming. The data hold about 60,000 clones, with roughly 87% observed a single time. Sequencing was performed on peripheral blood. The chain carries TRBV19 and TRBJ1-2; TRBD1 might be the D (6 bases). The TCR was taken from a man aged 50-60 years with active COVID-19. CDR3 coding DNA: TGTGCCAGTAGGACGACAGGTTCTAACTATGGCTACACCTTC. This gives the protein CASRTTGSNYGYTF.